This is a list of T cell receptor beta chains from one sample in a study of blood T cell repertoires in COVID-19. The table came from immunoSEQ multiplex PCR; TCRdb's copy has only in-frame clones and leaves some out. The profile covers 250,000 or so clones, with 85% to 90% appearing a single time and approximately 5.3% taken by the ten largest. Source material: peripheral blood. The receptors stem from a woman aged 60-70 years with COVID-19, enrolled during active disease. Each CDR3 is given with its conserved first and last residue. The order of the fields is V gene, clone size, D gene, J gene, CDR3 protein, CDR3 DNA. D genes are given only for firm matches. For some rows the clone size is stated as once, few or many, or as a class when expanded; others skip it.

TRBV19	-	-	TRBJ2-1	CASSRSASNEQFF	TGTGCCAGTAGCCGTAGCGCCAGCAATGAGCAGTTCTTC
TRBV19	-	TRBD1	TRBJ1-2	CASRGTDGYTF	TGTGCCAGTAGGGGGACAGATGGCTACACCTTC
TRBV5-4	once	TRBD2	TRBJ2-7	CASSTRAGVLREQYF	TGTGCCAGCAGCACAAGGGCGGGAGTTCTTCGCGAGCAGTACTTC
TRBV28	-	-	TRBJ1-5	CATYNVGQPQHF	TGTGCCACCTATAATGTTGGTCAGCCCCAGCATTTT
TRBV4-1	-	TRBD1	TRBJ2-5	CASSQGRTGGAGETQYF	TGCGCCAGCAGCCAAGGCCGGACAGGGGGCGCGGGGGAGACCCAGTACTTC
TRBV19	-	-	TRBJ2-7	CASSTKAASSYEQYF	TGTGCCAGTAGTACGAAAGCGGCGAGCTCCTACGAGCAGTACTTC
TRBV6-5	once	-	TRBJ2-5	CASSPGRDATQYF	TGTGCCAGCAGTCCAGGGCGGGACGCGACCCAGTACTTC
TRBV10-2	-	TRBD1	TRBJ1-1	CASSEQGARTEAFF	TGCGCCAGCAGTGAGCAGGGGGCGCGGACTGAAGCTTTCTTT
TRBV7-3	-	-	TRBJ2-5	CASSLKGHRRETQYF	TGTGCCAGCAGCTTAAAGGGACACCGACGGGAGACCCAGTACTTC
TRBV5-1	-	-	TRBJ2-1	CASSPGQGPSLLVNEQFF	TGCGCCAGCAGCCCTGGGCAGGGGCCGAGTTTGTTGGTCAATGAGCAGTTCTTC
TRBV7-2	few	TRBD1	TRBJ1-5	CASSLVGTDSNQPQHF	TGTGCCAGCAGCTTAGTTGGGACAGATAGCAATCAGCCCCAGCATTTT
TRBV10-3	-	TRBD1	TRBJ1-6	CAISLRDRNSPLHF	TGTGCCATCAGCCTCCGGGACAGAAATTCACCCCTCCACTTT
TRBV10-3	-	-	TRBJ2-3	CAISAGQSTDTQYF	TGTGCCATCAGTGCTGGACAGAGCACAGATACGCAGTATTTT
TRBV24-1	few	TRBD2	TRBJ2-3	CATSDSNQREGTWDTQYF	TGTGCCACCAGTGATTCGAACCAGCGGGAGGGAACGTGGGATACGCAGTATTTT
TRBV28	once	TRBD1	TRBJ1-5	CASSPRTGGIRNQPQHF	TGTGCCAGCAGTCCGCGGACAGGGGGGATTCGCAATCAGCCCCAGCATTTT
TRBV27	few	TRBD1	TRBJ1-1	CASSPGTVRNTEAFF	TGTGCCAGCAGTCCCGGGACAGTAAGGAACACTGAAGCTTTCTTT
TRBV5-1	few	-	TRBJ2-1	CASSPGEAYNEQFF	TGCGCCAGCAGCCCGGGAGAAGCCTACAATGAGCAGTTCTTC
TRBV4-3	-	-	TRBJ2-7	CASSLLVGPYEQYF	TGCGCCAGCAGCCTTCTAGTGGGTCCCTACGAGCAGTACTTC
TRBV28	-	TRBD2	TRBJ2-3	CASSSGTSSNTDTQYF	TGTGCCAGCAGTTCGGGGACTAGCAGCAATACAGATACGCAGTATTTT
TRBV11-2	-	-	TRBJ2-3	CASSLLRAGTQYF	TGTGCCAGCAGCTTACTTAGGGCGGGTACGCAGTATTTT